The sequence of this T cell receptor beta chain was determined in a study of regulatory T cells in long-lasting Graves disease. The CDR3 extends over 14 amino acids. CDR1 and CDR2 (germline): LGHDT, YNNKEL (reference sequence). Losses at the gene ends were 4 bases for V and 6 bases for J; bases not matched to a gene: 4. TCR beta libraries were built with iRepertoire HTBI primers and Arm-PCR of CDR3 regions. Using its own MiXCR run on the multiplex PCR reads, TCRdb lists one record per CDR3 protein. The table records about 460,000 distinct CDR3 sequences, around 15% of them present only once. Time point described: newly diagnosed GD, antithyroid drugs for less than 3 months. From RNA extracted from PBMCs, the TCR library was made. The sample was also reused in another study, on T cells in Graves' hyperthyroidism and ophthalmopathy.

The material sequenced was peripheral blood mononuclear cells (PBMCs), taken at new diagnosis, from a patient treated with antithyroid drugs. This rearrangement joins TRBV3-1 to TRBJ1-2; 11 positions match TRBD1. The TCR originated in a woman aged 45-65 years with Graves disease. DNA of the CDR3: TGTGCCAGCAGCCCCTGGACAGGGGGCGATGGCTACACCTTC. Protein product: CASSPWTGGDGYTF.